This record covers a single T cell receptor beta chain. This sample was taken from a study of T-cell memory formation after mild COVID-19. TCRdb ran MiXCR on the 5' RACE reads and lists one entry per CDR3 protein. The profile covers 150,000 or so distinct CDR3 sequences, with about 15% appearing a single time and 13% to 15% taken by the ten largest. Germline V gene sequence: CDR1 SEHNR, CDR2 FQNEAQ (reference sequence). Trimming cost V 8 bases and J 5 bases, with 15 bases left between them. The CDR3 has 13 amino acids. V usage is TRBV7-9 and J usage is TRBJ2-5, with D perhaps assigned TRBD1 or TRBD2 (5 bases each). Sequenced sample: PBMCs or a T cell subset sorted from them (not recorded which). This clonotype originated in an adult woman who had mild COVID-19 (a few samples of this study predate the infection). Cell type and time point are not known. CDR3 protein: CASLPGGTETQYF. CDR3 coding DNA: TGTGCCAGCCTACCTGGGGGTACGGAGACCCAGTACTTC.